This passage covers 22 T cell receptor beta chains from one sample sequenced in a study of prognosis after radiotherapy for stage I lung cancer (TCRdb year 2021). The sample was run on an Illumina HiSeq 3000. Two rounds of multiplex PCR were used to amplify the TCR beta CDR3 region from genomic DNA. In the first round of PCR, primers specific to each TRBV and TRBJ gene were used, and the primer sequences are filed in Chinese patent CN105087789A. Using fastp at Q25 and MiXCR, TCRdb reprocessed the public reads and kept productive beta chains. Duplicate CDR3 protein sequences are folded into a single record with the most common DNA and genes. In this sample the table shows about 25,000 distinct CDR3 sequences, under 40% of which occur a single time. The ten largest make up over 50% of the sample. Sample: PBMCs, taken before or after stereotactic body radiation therapy (not recorded which). All receptors derive from a donor aged 50 or older with non-small cell lung cancer.

Points on this clonotype: A much bigger clone sits one base away, suggesting this may be a read error. The chain employs TRBV7-9 and TRBJ1-1; D perhaps matches TRBD1 (5 bases). CDR3 length equals 16 residues. V lost 5 bases, J lost 7 bases, and 23 bases lay in between. The V gene's germline CDR1 is SEHNR and CDR2 FQNEAQ (reference sequence). CDR3 sequence: CASSPPVWGSFYEAFF. The CDR3 DNA sequence: TGTGCCAGCAGCCCGCCAGTGTGGGGGTCCTTTTATGAAGCTTTCTTT.

This clonotype has a handful of counts. The genes are TRBV30 and TRBJ1-1; 7 bases align to TRBD1. Trimming cost V 1 base and J 4 bases; bases outside gene matches: 3. The CDR3 is 13 amino acids. CDR1 and CDR2 from the germline V gene are GTSNPN and SVGIG (reference sequence). CDR3 bases: TGTGCCTGGAGTGCTCAGGGGGTCACTGAAGCTTTCTTT. Encoded protein: CAWSAQGVTEAFF.

On this clonotype: This probably arose from a read error, given a far larger clone one base away. The chain joins TRBV28 to TRBJ2-1; D may be TRBD2 (7 bases). V lost 5 bases, J lost 3 bases, and 14 bases lay in between. Germline CDR1 is MDHEN and CDR2 is SYDVKM. The CDR3 length is 15 residues. The CDR3 bases are TGTGCCAGCAGTATAGGGGGGGGGGTCTACAATGAGCAGTTCTTC. It codes for CASSIGGGVYNEQFF.

This clonotype was seen many times. This chain links TRBV4-1 with TRBJ2-2; a possible D gene is TRBD2 (6 bases). This CDR3 is 16 amino acids long. The germline V gene encodes CDR1 MGHRA and CDR2 YSYEKL. V was trimmed by 4 bases and J by 2 bases, leaving 14 bases between them. The CDR3 spells CASSRRGAPNTGELFF. CDR3 coding DNA: TGCGCCAGCAGCCGGAGGGGAGCTCCAAACACCGGGGAGCTGTTTTTT.

The V call is TRBV10-3, the J call TRBJ2-2; TRBD2 might be the D (7 bases). Per the germline V gene, CDR1 is ENHRY and CDR2 is SYGVKD. This CDR3 comprises 15 residues. Trimming left V 7 bases short and J 5 bases short, with 17 bases between. In nucleotides, the CDR3 is TGTGCCATCAACAAGGGGGGGGTTGAAACCGGGGAGCTGTTTTTT. It yields the protein CAINKGGVETGELFF.

The J gene is TRBJ1-2, the V gene TRBV5-1, with D hard to call. CDR3 length: 15 amino acids. Looked up from germline, CDR1 is SGHRS and CDR2 is YFSETQ. Trimming pared 2 bases from V and 6 bases from J, leaving 17 bases between. The CDR3 protein is CASSFSNMAEDGYTF. CDR3 DNA: TGCGCCAGCAGCTTTTCCAACATGGCAGAGGATGGCTACACCTTC.

The table lists this clonotype with many counts. The chain is built from TRBV29-1 and TRBJ1-2, with 8 bases identical to TRBD1. Germline CDR1 and CDR2: SQVTM and ANQGSEA. The CDR3 spans 14 residues. V was clipped by 4 bases and J by 4 bases; unmatched bases: 8. DNA for the CDR3: TGCAGCGTTGCATGGACAGGGTTGAGCTATGGCTACACCTTC. Amino acids: CSVAWTGLSYGYTF.

This clonotype was counted many times. The chain has TRBV6-2 or TRBV6-3 and TRBJ1-2; D remains ambiguous. Germline loops: CDR1 MNHEY, CDR2 SVGEGT. This CDR3 has 11 amino acids. Trimming stripped 0 bases from V and 6 bases from J, with 2 bases between. CDR3 protein: CASSYSHGYTF. CDR3 sequence (DNA): TGTGCCAGCAGTTACTCTCATGGCTACACCTTC.

The rearrangement links TRBV29-1 to TRBJ2-5; D ambiguous. The CDR3 has 12 amino acids. CDR1 is SQVTM, CDR2 ANQGSEA, per germline. V was clipped by 2 bases and J by 5 bases, with 9 bases between them. CDR3 coding DNA: TGCAGCGTTGAATGCGTCGGGGAGACCCAGTACTTC. As protein: CSVECVGETQYF.

As regards this clonotype: This may stem from a read error, because a much larger clone lies one nucleotide away. The chain recombines TRBV5-1 with TRBJ2-5; D may be TRBD1 or TRBD2 (6 bases each). This CDR3 comprises 18 residues. V was cut by 8 bases and J by 0 bases, with 26 bases left in between. Looked up from germline, CDR1 is SGHRS and CDR2 is YFSETQ. The CDR3 sequence: CARRGGLGLADNQETQYF. The CDR3 DNA sequence: TGCGCCAGAAGAGGGGGATTGGGTTTAGCGGACAACCAAGAGACCCAGTACTTC.

This clonotype has at least ten counts. The V and J genes are TRBV6-1 and TRBJ1-4; a possible D gene is TRBD1 (6 bases). This CDR3 region has 15 residues. Between the trimmed V and J ends, which lost 5 bases and 0 bases, there was a span of 10 bases. The V gene's germline CDR1 is MNHNS and CDR2 SASEGT. Here the CDR3 DNA reads TGTGCCAGCAGTACACGGACAGCAACTAATGAAAAACTGTTTTTT. Translation gives CASSTRTATNEKLFF.

This clonotype was seen ten or more times. The J gene is TRBJ2-7, the V gene TRBV18; 10 bases line up with TRBD2. Losses at the gene ends were 0 bases for V and 6 bases for J; bases not matched to a gene: 5. Germline V gene data show CDR1 as KGHSH and CDR2 as LQKENI. The CDR3 length is 15 residues. The CDR3 region has the DNA TGTGCCAGCTCACCACCGAGCGGGAGGGCCCGCGAGCAGTACTTC. As protein: CASSPPSGRAREQYF.

This chain connects TRBV30 to TRBJ2-5; unclear D gene. Between the trimmed V and J ends, which lost 2 bases and 1 base, there was a span of 5 bases. The CDR3 has 12 residues. Germline values: CDR1 GTSNPN, CDR2 SVGIG (reference sequence). CDR3 sequence (DNA): TGTGCCTGGAGTTCACCCCAAGAGACCCAGTACTTC. It encodes CAWSSPQETQYF. Looking up the rest from reference TRBV30 and TRBJ2-5 gives the full variable domain: SQTIHQWPATLVQPVGSPLSLECTVEGTSNPNLYWYRQAAGRGLQLLFYSVGIGQISSEVPQNLSASRPQDRQFILSSKKLLLSDSGFYLCAWSSPQETQYFGPGTRLLVL.

V and J are TRBV6-9 and TRBJ1-1; D is uncertain. Germline V gene data show CDR1 as MNHGY and CDR2 as SVAAGI. This CDR3 is built from 11 residues. Trimming cost V 2 bases and J 9 bases, with 7 bases left between them. CDR3 region: CASSYRTQAFF. In DNA form, the CDR3 reads TGTGCCAGCAGTTATCGGACTCAAGCTTTCTTT.

Many counts were recorded for this clonotype. CDR3 DNA: TGTGCCAGCAGTTACTCGAAGGGAAGCGAAAAACTGTTTTTT. It codes for CASSYSKGSEKLFF. The chain employs TRBV6-2 or TRBV6-3 and TRBJ1-4, with unresolved D. Germline V gene sequence: CDR1 MNHEY, CDR2 SVGEGT. The CDR3 has 14 amino acids. Trimming took 0 bases from V and 8 from J, leaving 10 bases between them.

On this clonotype: This may be a read error, as it is one base from a much larger clone. The DNA of the CDR3 is TGTGCCATCAGGGCACTAGCGGACAATGAGCAGTTCTTC. Protein: CAIRALADNEQFF. The V and J genes are TRBV10-3 and TRBJ2-1, with 8 bases fitting TRBD2. V lost 6 bases, J lost 5 bases, and 3 bases stayed unmatched. The CDR3 covers 13 residues. The germline V gene encodes CDR1 ENHRY and CDR2 SYGVKD.

The rearrangement uses TRBV6-1 and TRBJ2-7, with TRBD1 as a possible D gene (6 bases). The CDR3 runs to 14 residues. The germline gives CDR1 MNHNS, CDR2 SASEGT. Trimming cost V 2 bases and J 4 bases, with 12 bases left between them. The DNA for the CDR3 is TGTGCCAGCAGTGAAAGGACAGTGAGATACGAGCAGTACTTC. Translated: CASSERTVRYEQYF.

This clonotype was observed many times. The chain combines TRBV20-1 with TRBJ2-7; TRBD1 matches 8 bases. The germline V gene encodes CDR1 DFQATT and CDR2 SNEGSKA (reference sequence). After removal of 2 bases from V and 0 bases from J, the junction contained 3 bases not matched to a gene. The CDR3 totals 14 residues. The CDR3 DNA is TGCAGTGCTAGATCTACAGGGGGCTCCTACGAGCAGTACTTC. This encodes CSARSTGGSYEQYF.

This clonotype was recorded many times. CDR3 in amino acids: CSARKPGGGYTF. The DNA for the CDR3 is TGCAGTGCTAGAAAACCAGGGGGGGGCTACACCTTC. J is TRBJ1-2 and V is TRBV20-1, with 7 bases matching TRBD1. Germline lookup yields CDR1 DFQATT and CDR2 SNEGSKA (reference sequence). The CDR3 extends over 12 amino acids. The trim removed 2 bases at V and 8 bases at J, leaving 5 bases unmatched.

This clonotype came up once. The chain combines TRBV27 with TRBJ2-7; D uncertain. Germline V gene sequence: CDR1 MNHEY, CDR2 SMNVEV (reference sequence). Deletions cut 3 bases from V and 6 bases from J, with 12 bases between. The CDR3 is 13 residues long. The CDR3 protein is CASSFREHCEQYF. For the CDR3, the DNA is TGTGCCAGCAGTTTTAGGGAACACTGCGAGCAGTACTTC.

This clonotype was picked up many times. This chain links TRBV4-2 with TRBJ2-1; 15 bases agree with TRBD2. The CDR3 is 16 residues long. With 4 bases clipped from V and 4 bases from J, the junction kept 2 bases outside the gene matches. Germline CDR1 is LGHNA and CDR2 is YNFKEQ. CDR3 loop: CASSPGTSGRYNEQFF. The CDR3 bases are TGTGCCAGCAGCCCCGGGACTAGCGGGAGGTACAATGAGCAGTTCTTC.

This clonotype was found many times. The J gene is TRBJ2-1, the V gene TRBV2, with 7 nucleotides matching TRBD2. Trimming removed 6 bases from V and 2 bases from J; junction bases left unmatched: 7. The CDR3 spans 15 residues. Germline V CDR1 and CDR2: SNHLY, FYNNEI. CDR3 bases: TGTGCCAGCAGACTAGCGAAGGGGACCTACAATGAGCAGTTCTTC. It specifies CASRLAKGTYNEQFF.